Below are 9 T cell receptor beta chains sequenced from a single sample in a study of circulating and synovial CD4+ cells in juvenile arthritis. Clones were read by immunoSEQ multiplex PCR, and TCRdb kept only the in-frame ones, dropping some. The sample consists of about 32,000 clones, nearly 95% of them appearing once. Sequenced input: CD4+ T cells from blood. Every receptor here comes from a human donor with juvenile idiopathic arthritis.

The chain links TRBV6-7 to TRBJ2-3; TRBD2 matches at 7 bases. TRBV6-7 counts as an open reading frame of uncertain function. The CDR3 sequence is 15 residues long. V trimming: 7 bases; J trimming: 1 base; junction bases outside the gene matches: 8. The DNA for the CDR3 is TGTGCCAGCATCCGATCTAGCGGCTGCACAGATACGCAGTATTTT. Residues: CASIRSSGCTDTQYF.

The chain recombines TRBV28 with TRBJ1-2, with no clear D. Trimming left V 5 bases short and J 8 bases short, with 15 bases between. CDR3 size: 13 residues. CDR1 is MDHEN and CDR2 is SYDVKM in the germline V gene. The CDR3 here is CASSTPGGWGYTF. In nucleotides, the CDR3 is TGTGCCAGCAGTACACCGGGAGGGTGGGGCTACACCTTC.

This chain joins TRBV18 and TRBJ2-7, with 10 bases matching TRBD2. CDR3 length: 14 residues. V lost 5 bases, J lost 4 bases, and 5 bases stayed unmatched. Germline values: CDR1 KGHSH, CDR2 LQKENI. DNA for the CDR3: TGTGCCAGCTCAGCGGGACTAGCGTTATACGAGCAGTACTTC. Translated: CASSAGLALYEQYF.

V gene TRBV18 combines with J gene TRBJ1-3; D unresolved. The length of the CDR3 is 16 residues. Germline CDR1 and CDR2: KGHSH and LQKENI. V lost 4 bases and J lost 0, with 13 bases in between. The CDR3: CASSLYGESSGNTIYF. The CDR3 DNA sequence: TGTGCCAGCTCACTCTACGGGGAGAGCTCTGGAAACACCATATATTTT.

The chain couples TRBV7-6 to TRBJ1-3, with TRBD1 as a possible D gene (6 bases). In germline, CDR1 is SGHVS, CDR2 FNYEAQ. The CDR3 consists of 15 residues. Trimming took off 2 bases at V and 3 bases at J, with 11 bases between the two ends. CDR3 amino acids: CASSLPWTVGNTIYF. CDR3 in DNA: TGTGCCAGCAGCTTACCCTGGACAGTTGGAAACACCATATATTTT. Full variable domain (rest looked up from reference TRBV7-6 and TRBJ1-3): GAGVSQSPRYKVTKRGQDVALRCDPISGHVSLYWYRQALGQGPEFLTYFNYEAQQDKSGLPNDRFSAERPEGSISTLTIQRTEQRDSAMYRCASSLPWTVGNTIYFGEGSWLTVV.

V is TRBV6-5 and J is TRBJ2-3; D remains ambiguous. CDR3 length equals 15 residues. The V end lost 0 bases, the J end lost 0 bases, and 7 bases lay between the germline ends. Germline V lookup: CDR1 MNHEY, CDR2 SVGAGI. The CDR3 loop is CASSYSHYSTDTQYF. The CDR3 DNA sequence: TGTGCCAGCAGTTACTCACACTACAGCACAGATACGCAGTATTTT.

The genes are TRBV11-3 and TRBJ2-1, with TRBD1 matching over 7 bases. Germline assignment: CDR1 SGHNT and CDR2 YENEEA. V lost 4 bases to trimming and J lost 0 bases; unmatched junction nucleotides: 3. This CDR3 has 15 residues. The CDR3 here is CASSSGDSSYNEQFF. The CDR3 nucleotides are TGTGCCAGCAGCTCCGGGGACAGCTCCTACAATGAGCAGTTCTTC. Full variable domain (outside the CDR3, taken from reference TRBV11-3 and TRBJ2-1): EAGVVQSPRYKIIEKKQPVAFWCNPISGHNTLYWYLQNLGQGPELLIRYENEEAVDDSQLPKDRFSAERLKGVDSTLKIQPAELGDSAVYLCASSSGDSSYNEQFFGPGTRLTVL.

The CDR3 here is CASSLDRTGKGYGYTF. The CDR3 DNA follows: TGTGCCAGCAGCTTAGATCGAACAGGGAAAGGGTATGGCTACACCTTC. The chain links TRBV11-2 to TRBJ1-2; the D gene is possibly TRBD1 (6 bases). Germline CDR1 and CDR2: SGHAT and FQNNGV. CDR3 length: 16 amino acids. The V and J ends lost 0 bases and 5 bases respectively, with 16 bases between them.

This chain links TRBV6-5 with TRBJ2-7; 7 nucleotides match TRBD1. Germline lookup yields CDR1 MNHEY and CDR2 SVGAGI. The V segment lost 10 bases and the J segment 6 bases; nucleotides outside the gene matches: 15. This CDR3 comprises 14 residues. The CDR3 nucleotides are TGTGCCACAAGACAGGGCCGACTCCAGGGCGAGCAGTACTTC. Protein sequence: CATRQGRLQGEQYF.